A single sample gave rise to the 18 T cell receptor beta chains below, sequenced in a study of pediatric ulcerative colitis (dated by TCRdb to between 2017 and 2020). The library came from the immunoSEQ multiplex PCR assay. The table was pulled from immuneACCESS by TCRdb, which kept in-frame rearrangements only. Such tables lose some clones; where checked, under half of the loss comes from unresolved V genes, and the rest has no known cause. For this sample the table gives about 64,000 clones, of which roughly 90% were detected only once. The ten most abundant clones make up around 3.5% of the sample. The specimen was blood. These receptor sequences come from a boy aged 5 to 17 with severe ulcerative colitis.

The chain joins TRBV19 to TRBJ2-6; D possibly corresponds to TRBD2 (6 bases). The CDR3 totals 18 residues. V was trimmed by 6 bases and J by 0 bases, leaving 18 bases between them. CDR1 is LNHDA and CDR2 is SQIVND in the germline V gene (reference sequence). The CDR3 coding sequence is TGTGCCAGTAGCAAAGGGCGGGCGGGACCCTCTGGGGCCAACGTCCTGACTTTC. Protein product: CASSKGRAGPSGANVLTF. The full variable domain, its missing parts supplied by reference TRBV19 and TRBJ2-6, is DGGITQSPKYLFRKEGQNVTLSCEQNLNHDAMYWYRQDPGQGLRLIYYSQIVNDFQKGDIAEGYSVSREKKESFPLTVTSAQKNPTAFYLCASSKGRAGPSGANVLTFGAGSRLTVL.

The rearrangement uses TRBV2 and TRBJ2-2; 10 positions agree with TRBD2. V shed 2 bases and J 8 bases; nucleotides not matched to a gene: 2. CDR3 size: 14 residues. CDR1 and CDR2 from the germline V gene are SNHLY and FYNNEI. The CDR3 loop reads CASSELAGVGELFF. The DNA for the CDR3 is TGTGCCAGCAGTGAACTAGCGGGAGTGGGGGAGCTGTTTTTT.

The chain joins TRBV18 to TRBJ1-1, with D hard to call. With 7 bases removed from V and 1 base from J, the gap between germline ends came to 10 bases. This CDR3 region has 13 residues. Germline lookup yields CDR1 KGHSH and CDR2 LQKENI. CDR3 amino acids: CASLLAENTEAFF. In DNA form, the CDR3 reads TGTGCCAGCTTACTGGCGGAGAACACTGAAGCTTTCTTT. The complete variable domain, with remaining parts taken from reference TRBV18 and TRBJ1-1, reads NAGVMQNPRHLVRRRGQEARLRCSPMKGHSHVYWYRQLPEEGLKFMVYLQKENIIDESGMPKERFSAEFPKEGPSILRIQQVVRGDSAAYFCASLLAENTEAFFGQGTRLTVV.

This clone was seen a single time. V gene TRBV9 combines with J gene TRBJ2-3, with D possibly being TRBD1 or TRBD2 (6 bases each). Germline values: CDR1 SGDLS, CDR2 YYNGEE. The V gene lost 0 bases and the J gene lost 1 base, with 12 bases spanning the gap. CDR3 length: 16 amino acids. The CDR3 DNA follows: TGTGCCAGCAGCGTAGGGGGGCGGGACGGCACAGATACGCAGTATTTT. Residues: CASSVGGRDGTDTQYF.

The CDR3 region is CASSLSIAGGHRYF. CDR3 coding DNA: TGCGCCAGCAGCCTTTCGATAGCGGGAGGACACCGGTACTTC. V usage is TRBV4-1 and J usage is TRBJ2-7, with 10 bases that match TRBD2. The germline V gene encodes CDR1 MGHRA and CDR2 YSYEKL. The CDR3 loop spans 14 amino acids. The junction had 12 bases not matched to a gene; V was cut back by 4 bases and J by 12 bases.

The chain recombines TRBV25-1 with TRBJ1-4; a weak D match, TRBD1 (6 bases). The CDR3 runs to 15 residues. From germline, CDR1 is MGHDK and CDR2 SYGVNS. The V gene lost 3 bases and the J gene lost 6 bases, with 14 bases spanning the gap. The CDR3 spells CASSDLGGHYEKLFF. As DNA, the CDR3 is TGTGCCAGCAGTGATCTAGGGGGACACTATGAAAAACTGTTTTTT.

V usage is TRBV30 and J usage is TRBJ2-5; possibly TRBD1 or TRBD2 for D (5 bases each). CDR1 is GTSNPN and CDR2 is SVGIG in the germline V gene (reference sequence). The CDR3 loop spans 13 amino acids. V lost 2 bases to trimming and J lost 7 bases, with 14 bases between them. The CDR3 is CAWSYEGLLTQYF. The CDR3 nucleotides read TGTGCCTGGAGTTACGAGGGGCTTTTGACCCAGTACTTC.

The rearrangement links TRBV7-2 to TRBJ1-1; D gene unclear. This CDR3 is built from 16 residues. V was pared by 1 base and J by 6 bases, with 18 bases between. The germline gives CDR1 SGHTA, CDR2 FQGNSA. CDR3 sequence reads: CASSLDLPGLSSEAFF. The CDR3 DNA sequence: TGTGCCAGCAGCTTAGACTTACCTGGGCTTTCGTCTGAAGCTTTCTTT.

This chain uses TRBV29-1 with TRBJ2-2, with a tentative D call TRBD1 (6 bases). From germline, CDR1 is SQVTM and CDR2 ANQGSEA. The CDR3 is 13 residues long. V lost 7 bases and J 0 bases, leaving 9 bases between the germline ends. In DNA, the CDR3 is TGCAGCGCTGGGACACCGAACACCGGGGAGCTGTTTTTT. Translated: CSAGTPNTGELFF.

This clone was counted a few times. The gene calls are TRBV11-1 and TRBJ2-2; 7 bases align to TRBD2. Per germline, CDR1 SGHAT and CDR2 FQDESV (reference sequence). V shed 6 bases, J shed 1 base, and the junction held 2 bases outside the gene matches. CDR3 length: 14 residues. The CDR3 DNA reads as TGTGCCAGCAGACGCGGGGGGAACACCGGGGAGCTGTTTTTT. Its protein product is CASRRGGNTGELFF.

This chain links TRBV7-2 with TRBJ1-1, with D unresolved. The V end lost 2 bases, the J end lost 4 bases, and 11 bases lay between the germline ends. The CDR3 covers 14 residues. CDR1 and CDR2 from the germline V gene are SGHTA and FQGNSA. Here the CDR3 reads CASSLFSGPTEAFF. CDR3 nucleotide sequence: TGTGCCAGCAGCTTATTTTCGGGTCCCACTGAAGCTTTCTTT.

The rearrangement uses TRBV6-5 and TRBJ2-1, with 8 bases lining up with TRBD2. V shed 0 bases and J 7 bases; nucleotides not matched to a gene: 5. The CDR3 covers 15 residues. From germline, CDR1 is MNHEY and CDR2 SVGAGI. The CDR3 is CASSYSSGSSNEQFF. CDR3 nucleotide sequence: TGTGCCAGCAGTTACTCAAGCGGGAGTTCTAATGAGCAGTTCTTC.

The CDR3 sequence is CASSTRGKNTEAFF. In DNA, the CDR3 is TGTGCCAGCAGTACCAGGGGGAAGAACACTGAAGCTTTCTTT. The chain links TRBV27 to TRBJ1-1; the match to TRBD1 covers 7 bases. The trim removed 5 bases at V and 1 base at J, leaving 4 bases unmatched. From germline, CDR1 is MNHEY and CDR2 SMNVEV (reference sequence). The CDR3 loop spans 14 amino acids.

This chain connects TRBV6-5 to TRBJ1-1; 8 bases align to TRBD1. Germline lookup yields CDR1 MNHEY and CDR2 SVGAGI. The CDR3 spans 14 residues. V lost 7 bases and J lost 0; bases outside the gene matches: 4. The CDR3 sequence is CASTTQGVNTEAFF. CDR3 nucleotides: TGTGCCAGCACTACACAGGGGGTGAACACTGAAGCTTTCTTT.

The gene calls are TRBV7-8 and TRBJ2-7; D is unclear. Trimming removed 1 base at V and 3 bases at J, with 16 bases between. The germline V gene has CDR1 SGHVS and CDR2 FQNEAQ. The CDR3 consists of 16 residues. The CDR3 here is CASSLVVVNADYEQYF. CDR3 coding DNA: TGTGCCAGCAGCTTAGTCGTGGTAAATGCTGACTACGAGCAGTACTTC.

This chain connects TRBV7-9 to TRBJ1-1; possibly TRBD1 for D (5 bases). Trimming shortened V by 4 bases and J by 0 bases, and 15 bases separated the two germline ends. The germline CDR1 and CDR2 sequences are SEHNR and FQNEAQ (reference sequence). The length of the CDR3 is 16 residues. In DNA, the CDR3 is TGTGCCAGCAGCTCACCCTGGCGGGACTTGAACACTGAAGCTTTCTTT. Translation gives CASSSPWRDLNTEAFF. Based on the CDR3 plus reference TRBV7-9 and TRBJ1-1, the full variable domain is DTGVSQNPRHKITKRGQNVTFRCDPISEHNRLYWYRQTLGQGPEFLTYFQNEAQLEKSRLLSDRFSAERPKGSFSTLEIQRTEQGDSAMYLCASSSPWRDLNTEAFFGQGTRLTVV.

Here the CDR3 DNA reads TGTGCCTGGAGTTCTGGGACAGAACATACGCAGTATTTT. It translates to CAWSSGTEHTQYF. The rearrangement uses TRBV30 and TRBJ2-3; 7 bases are shared with TRBD1. Germline V gives CDR1 GTSNPN, CDR2 SVGIG (reference sequence). This CDR3 spans 13 amino acids. J lost 7 bases, V lost 2 bases, and 6 bases had no gene match.

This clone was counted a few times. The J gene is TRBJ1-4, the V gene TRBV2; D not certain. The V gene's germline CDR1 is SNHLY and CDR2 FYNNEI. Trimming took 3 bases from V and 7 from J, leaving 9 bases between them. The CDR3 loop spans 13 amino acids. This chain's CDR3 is CASSEAVSEKLFF. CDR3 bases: TGTGCCAGCAGTGAGGCCGTCAGTGAAAAACTGTTTTTT.